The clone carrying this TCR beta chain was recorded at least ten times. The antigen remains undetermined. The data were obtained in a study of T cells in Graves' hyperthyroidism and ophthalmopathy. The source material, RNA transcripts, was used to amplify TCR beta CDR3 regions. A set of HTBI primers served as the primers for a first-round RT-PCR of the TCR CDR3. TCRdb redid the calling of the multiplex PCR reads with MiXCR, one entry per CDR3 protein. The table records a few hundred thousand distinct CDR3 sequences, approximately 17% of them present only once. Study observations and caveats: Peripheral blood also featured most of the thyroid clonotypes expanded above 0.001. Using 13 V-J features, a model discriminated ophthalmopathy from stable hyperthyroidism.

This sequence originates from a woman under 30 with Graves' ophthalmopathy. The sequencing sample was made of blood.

The CDR3 region is CASSLSGRGEKLFF. The CDR3 nucleotides are TGTGCCAGCAGTTTAAGTGGGCGAGGTGAAAAACTGTTTTTT. The V call is TRBV12-3 or TRBV12-4, the J call TRBJ1-4; unclear D gene. V was pared by 2 bases and J by 7 bases, with 11 bases between. This CDR3 contains 14 residues.